This T cell receptor beta chain derives from a study of graft-versus-host responses after intestinal transplantation (dated by TCRdb to the early 2020s). Regarding the complete study: Multivisceral, liver-intestinal, or isolated intestinal transplants were received by the recipients. Rather than being sequenced by the commercial service, samples from a few later patients were sequenced in-house on an Illumina MiSeq and processed with MiXCR. After intestinal transplantation, graft-versus-host and host-versus-graft alloreactive T cell clones in the graft, circulation and bone marrow were tracked using bulk TCR-beta CDR3 sequencing. Anti-thymocyte globulin induction was given to all recipients, followed by maintenance tacrolimus and steroids for approximately three years. To identify alloreactive clones, pre-transplant mixed lymphocyte reaction products were sequenced and compared with unstimulated pre-transplant donor and recipient T cells. The cohort enrolled under 25 intestinal transplant recipients including one retransplant, and 3 patients lacking pretransplant specimens were excluded. Donor T cell macrochimerism was defined as a peak of at least 4% donor T cells among recipient peripheral blood mononuclear cells. General findings and caveats noted by the study authors: GvH clones turned up in recipient bone marrow, with some appearing earlier in ileal mucosa or blood, a pattern consistent with an intestinal mucosal origin. In the allografts of patients with donor T cell macrochimerism, GvH to HvG T cell clonal ratios were high. Conclusions were limited by the relatively low number and heterogeneity of intestinal transplant patients. Peak levels of circulating GvH clones were associated with declines in HvG clones early after transplant.

The library relied on the immunoSEQ multiplex PCR assay. For most patients, genomic DNA was isolated with the Qiagen DNeasy Blood and Tissue Kit and shipped frozen to Adaptive Biotechnologies for TCR sequencing. Adaptive Biotechnologies carried out high-throughput TCR-beta CDR3 sequencing of genomic DNA for most patients. The authors' analysis ran thus. TCR sequencing data were retrieved from Adaptive's ImmunoSEQ software for 15 to 20 patients, whereas a few other patients were processed with MiXCR and VDJtools. CD4 versus CD8 sorting errors were corrected by removing sequences found in both subsets at a frequency ratio below 5:1. CDR3 nucleotide sequences shared between donor and recipient were removed because the origin of such sequences could not be assigned. To be classed as alloreactive, a clone needed at least 2-fold expansion over unstimulated cells and a minimum CFSE-low frequency of 0.002% (template counts) or 0.001% (read counts). Clones were considered mappable if detected in sequenced pre-transplant spleen, lymph node, or MLR CFSE-low populations of the donor or recipient. Cumulative frequency of alloreactive clones was calculated as a percentage of all sequences weighted by copy number. The table was pulled from immuneACCESS by TCRdb, which kept in-frame rearrangements only. Such tables lose some clones; where checked, under half of the loss comes from unresolved V genes, and the rest has no known cause. That table gives V, J and clone size, and the DNA gave D and trimming. In all, the sample holds around 13,000 clones, and more than 35% of those were seen once. Roughly 1.1% of the sample is in the top ten clones.

Worth noting for this clone: Base qualities are not provided; no much larger clone lies one nucleotide away.

This sample's time point label indicates: cells obtained before transplantation from donor or recipient. In the mixed lymphocyte reactions, around 200,000 CFSE-labeled pre-transplant responders were plated with around 200,000 irradiated violet-dye-labeled stimulators and cultured for 5 to 6 days. After the mixed lymphocyte reaction, proliferating CD3+CD4+CFSE-low and CD3+CD8+CFSE-low responder cells were FACS-sorted on a BD Influx sorter. CDR1 and CDR2, per the germline V gene, are MDHEN and SYDVKM. V has 3 bases trimmed and J has 5 bases trimmed; junction bases matching no gene number 3. From the cysteine through the phenylalanine, the CDR3 covers 16 amino acids. Here the CDR3 DNA is all that survives: 48 bases in frame from base 1.

The source is a human patient who received an intestinal transplant. Sequencing was performed on alloreactive CD4+ T cells from a mixed lymphocyte reaction culture, taken before intestinal transplant. The cell subset or site label of this sample denotes: CFSE-low proliferating T cells sorted from roughly six-day pre-transplant mixed lymphocyte reaction (GvH or HvG direction). This chain joins TRBV28 to TRBJ1-6, with TRBD1 matching 11 junction bases. The DNA reads TGTGCCAGCAGTTTTCGGACAGGGGGCGATAATTCACCCCTCCACTTT. Its coded protein is CASSFRTGGDNSPLHF.